A single sample gave rise to the 30 T cell receptor beta chains below, sequenced in a study of shared clonotypes between healthy human individuals. Measured with immunoSEQ multiplex PCR; TCRdb has only the in-frame clones, and not every one. This sample has under 600,000 clones, with roughly four fifths found just once. The material sequenced was PBMCs. These receptors were taken from a woman aged 35 to 49 in good health. Some clones in this sample may be carry-over from other donors' samples.

The V gene is TRBV5-1, the J gene TRBJ2-1; no reliable D call. The CDR3 has 16 amino acids. Per the germline V gene, CDR1 is SGHRS and CDR2 is YFSETQ. Trimming left V 0 bases short and J 2 bases short, with 12 bases between. The CDR3 reads CASSLAATAAYNEQFF. In DNA, the CDR3 is TGCGCCAGCAGCTTGGCCGCGACGGCGGCCTACAATGAGCAGTTCTTC. Combining the CDR3 with reference TRBV5-1 and TRBJ2-1 gives the whole variable domain KAGVTQTPRYLIKTRGQQVTLSCSPISGHRSVSWYQQTPGQGLQFLFEYFSETQRNKGNFPGRFSGRQFSNSRSEMNVSTLELGDSALYLCASSLAATAAYNEQFFGPGTRLTVL.

The chain links TRBV5-4 to TRBJ2-1; possible D gene TRBD2, 5 bases. The V end lost 3 bases, the J end lost 6 bases, and 10 bases lay between the germline ends. Germline CDR1 SGHNT, CDR2 YYREEE (reference sequence). CDR3 length: 13 residues. DNA of the CDR3: TGTGCCAGCAGCTGGGAGCGGATCAATGAGCAGTTCTTC. This encodes CASSWERINEQFF.

The gene calls are TRBV4-1 and TRBJ2-3; 7 bases fit TRBD1. With V trimmed by 4 bases and J by 6 bases, 7 bases remained unmatched. Germline V CDR1 and CDR2: MGHRA, YSYEKL. The CDR3 contains 14 residues. CDR3 nucleotide sequence: TGCGCCAGCAGCCCCGGACAGGCGAAGGATACGCAGTATTTT. Protein sequence: CASSPGQAKDTQYF.

The chain uses TRBV30 and TRBJ2-2; the D gene could be TRBD1 or TRBD2 (5 bases each). Germline V gene data show CDR1 as GTSNPN and CDR2 as SVGIG (reference sequence). This CDR3 comprises 15 residues. V was clipped by 8 bases and J by 1 base, with 17 bases between them. CDR3 nucleotides: TGTGCCATATACTCCGGGACCCAGAACACCGGGGAGCTGTTTTTT. It yields the protein CAIYSGTQNTGELFF.

This clone has just a few counts. In nucleotides, the CDR3 is TGCGCCAGCAGCTTGACTAGCGGGAGGGGTACAGATACGCAGTATTTT. Translation gives CASSLTSGRGTDTQYF. The V call is TRBV5-1, the J call TRBJ2-3; TRBD2 agrees at 13 bases. This CDR3 comprises 16 residues. V shed 1 base and J 3 bases; nucleotides not matched to a gene: 2. Germline V gene lookup returns CDR1 SGHRS and CDR2 YFSETQ.

The CDR3 nucleotides read TGTGCCAGCTCACCGGAAGGGACAGCAGGCCACGAGCAGTACTTC. Translated: CASSPEGTAGHEQYF. The genes are TRBV18 and TRBJ2-7; 7 nucleotides line up with TRBD1. CDR3 length: 15 amino acids. V lost 3 bases to trimming and J lost 5 bases; unmatched junction nucleotides: 10. CDR1 and CDR2 (germline): KGHSH, LQKENI.

The chain carries TRBV28 and TRBJ1-2; D unresolved. Germline V gene data show CDR1 as MDHEN and CDR2 as SYDVKM. The ends were cut back, 1 base at V and 0 bases at J, with 12 bases in the middle. This CDR3 spans 16 amino acids. CDR3 protein: CASSLLLGLTNYGYTF. The CDR3 DNA follows: TGTGCCAGCAGTTTATTACTCGGACTGACTAACTATGGCTACACCTTC.

This chain connects TRBV7-2 to TRBJ2-7; tentatively, D is TRBD2 (6 bases). The CDR3 contains 13 residues. The germline V gene has CDR1 SGHTA and CDR2 FQGNSA. V dropped 1 base and J dropped 5 bases, with 9 bases sitting between them. In DNA, the CDR3 is TGTGCCAGCAGCTTAGGGCCTAGCGACGAGCAGTACTTC. Translation gives CASSLGPSDEQYF. Full variable domain (missing parts from reference TRBV7-2 and TRBJ2-7): GAGVSQSPSNKVTEKGKDVELRCDPISGHTALYWYRQSLGQGLEFLIYFQGNSAPDKSGLPSDRFSAERTGGSVSTLTIQRTQQEDSAVYLCASSLGPSDEQYFGPGTRLTVT.

This clone was recorded once. The chain employs TRBV5-1 and TRBJ1-1; D is unresolved. CDR3 length: 14 residues. Germline lookup yields CDR1 SGHRS and CDR2 YFSETQ. Trimming took 5 bases from V and 8 from J, leaving 19 bases between them. CDR3 sequence (DNA): TGCGCCAGCAGGTTAGTCGGGTCAAAAGGGGAAGCTTTCTTT. Amino acid sequence: CASRLVGSKGEAFF.

The rearrangement uses TRBV28 and TRBJ1-1, with 9 bases matching TRBD1. Trimming removed 5 bases from V and 0 bases from J; junction bases left unmatched: 4. The CDR3 is 15 amino acids. CDR1 and CDR2 (germline): MDHEN, SYDVKM. The CDR3, as DNA: TGTGCCAGCAGTCACAGGGGGCGAGTGAACACTGAAGCTTTCTTT. It is translated as CASSHRGRVNTEAFF.

This clone came up once. The chain combines TRBV25-1 with TRBJ2-7; D not resolved. Trimming removed 4 bases at V and 6 bases at J, with 10 bases between. Per the germline V gene, CDR1 is MGHDK and CDR2 is SYGVNS. The CDR3 extends over 12 amino acids. This CDR3 is CASSASLLEQYF. Written as DNA, the CDR3 is TGTGCCAGCAGTGCATCGTTGCTCGAGCAGTACTTC.

The rearrangement joins TRBV7-9 to TRBJ2-7; possibly TRBD2 for D (6 bases). V was clipped by 6 bases and J by 0 bases, with 15 bases between them. Germline loops: CDR1 SEHNR, CDR2 FQNEAQ (reference sequence). CDR3 size: 15 residues. Here the CDR3 reads CASSYLSGSSYEQYF. Written as DNA, the CDR3 is TGTGCCAGCAGTTACCTCTCCGGGAGCTCCTACGAGCAGTACTTC.

The chain couples TRBV29-1 to TRBJ1-1; D gene ambiguous. The length of the CDR3 is 13 residues. Germline-derived CDR1 and CDR2 are SQVTM and ANQGSEA. With 5 bases removed from V and 4 bases from J, the gap between germline ends came to 14 bases. The CDR3, as DNA: TGCAGCGTTTGGACGGTGTCGGGCACTGAAGCTTTCTTT. Translated: CSVWTVSGTEAFF.

The chain employs TRBV28 and TRBJ2-7, with D hard to call. The germline V gene encodes CDR1 MDHEN and CDR2 SYDVKM. The CDR3 is made up of 15 amino acids. V was trimmed by 6 bases and J by 2 bases, leaving 17 bases between them. CDR3: CASSPTSDGAYEQYF. The CDR3 DNA reads TGTGCCAGCAGCCCAACCTCGGACGGCGCCTACGAGCAGTACTTC.

The J gene is TRBJ2-3, the V gene TRBV5-1; TRBD2 matches at 8 bases. J was trimmed by 3 bases and V by 4 bases; bases with no gene match: 4. CDR3 length: 14 residues. Germline loops: CDR1 SGHRS, CDR2 YFSETQ. CDR3 residues: CASSTSGSTDTQYF. CDR3 coding DNA: TGCGCCAGCAGCACAAGCGGGAGTACAGATACGCAGTATTTT.

This clone was detected only a few times. The chain couples TRBV28 to TRBJ2-7, with 9 bases matching TRBD2. The CDR3 runs 19 residues. The V and J ends lost 2 bases and 0 bases, in that order; junction bases with no gene match: 14. Per the germline V gene, CDR1 is MDHEN and CDR2 is SYDVKM. Written as DNA, the CDR3 is TGTGCCAGCAGTTTACTTCTTGGCGCTAGCGGGATGAGCTCCTACGAGCAGTACTTC. Translating gives CASSLLLGASGMSSYEQYF.

The CDR3 DNA reads TGCAGTGCCCATCTCTCATACGAGCAGTACTTC. It translates to CSAHLSYEQYF. The genes are TRBV20-1 and TRBJ2-7; D not certain. Germline V CDR1 and CDR2: DFQATT, SNEGSKA (reference sequence). V lost 6 bases and J lost 4, with 10 bases in between. The CDR3 contains 11 residues.

The V gene is TRBV29-1, the J gene TRBJ2-3; 7 bases fit TRBD1. This CDR3 region has 14 residues. The junction had 9 bases not matched to a gene; V was cut back by 8 bases and J by 1 base. Germline values: CDR1 SQVTM, CDR2 ANQGSEA. The chain's CDR3 is CSMTGPGRTDTQYF. The CDR3 DNA sequence: TGCAGCATGACAGGGCCGGGTCGCACAGATACGCAGTATTTT.

This chain uses TRBV7-9 with TRBJ2-6; D possibly matches TRBD1 or TRBD2 (5 bases each). Between the trimmed V and J ends, which lost 5 bases and 0 bases, there was a span of 11 bases. CDR1 SEHNR and CDR2 FQNEAQ come from the germline V gene (reference sequence). The CDR3 totals 16 residues. The CDR3: CASSPPGASGANVLTF. The CDR3 nucleotides read TGTGCCAGCAGCCCCCCCGGGGCCTCTGGGGCCAACGTCCTGACTTTC.

The J gene is TRBJ2-7, the V gene TRBV6-4; the match to TRBD1 covers 7 bases. Germline V gene sequence: CDR1 MRHNA, CDR2 SNTAGT. V gave up 2 bases and J gave up 4 bases; unmatched junction bases: 20. The CDR3 runs to 19 residues. The CDR3 loop reads CASSDPRLREQGTDYEQYF. In DNA form, the CDR3 reads TGTGCCAGCAGTGACCCACGACTCCGGGAACAGGGGACGGATTACGAGCAGTACTTC.

Written as DNA, the CDR3 is TGTGCCAGCAAGCCGGACAGGGCCTACCAAGAGACCCAGTACTTC. This translates into CASKPDRAYQETQYF. The rearrangement uses TRBV6-1 and TRBJ2-5; 8 bases align to TRBD1. The CDR3 loop spans 15 amino acids. CDR1 is MNHNS and CDR2 is SASEGT in the germline V gene. The trim removed 7 bases at V and 0 bases at J, leaving 7 bases unmatched.

The chain joins TRBV4-1 to TRBJ1-4; D call uncertain. Trimming took off 1 base at V and 8 bases at J, with 5 bases between the two ends. The CDR3 runs to 12 residues. The germline gives CDR1 MGHRA, CDR2 YSYEKL. This chain's CDR3 is CASSQVYEKLFF. As DNA, the CDR3 is TGCGCCAGCAGCCAAGTTTACGAAAAACTGTTTTTT.

The chain has TRBV6-1 and TRBJ2-1; TRBD1 is a possible D gene (6 bases). This CDR3 region has 14 residues. CDR1 and CDR2 from the germline V gene are MNHNS and SASEGT. With 9 bases removed from V and 3 bases from J, the gap between germline ends came to 15 bases. The CDR3: CASIPGTLYNEQFF. DNA for the CDR3: TGTGCCAGTATCCCCGGGACACTCTACAATGAGCAGTTCTTC.

The chain combines TRBV4-2 with TRBJ2-3; 16 bases match TRBD2. Looked up from germline, CDR1 is LGHNA and CDR2 is YNFKEQ. V lost 3 bases and J lost 6; bases outside the gene matches: 3. This CDR3 comprises 16 residues. CDR3: CASSQGLAGGGDTQYF. CDR3 bases: TGTGCCAGCAGCCAGGGACTAGCGGGAGGGGGGGATACGCAGTATTTT.

The chain recombines TRBV7-2 with TRBJ2-3, with D perhaps TRBD1 (5 bases). The germline V and J ends were trimmed by 5 bases and 0 bases, with 12 bases remaining between them. Per germline, CDR1 SGHTA and CDR2 FQGNSA. The length of the CDR3 is 15 residues. Here the CDR3 DNA reads TGTGCCAGCAGCCTTGGACACTTCAGCACAGATACGCAGTATTTT. The encoded protein is CASSLGHFSTDTQYF. Filled out from reference TRBV7-2 and TRBJ2-3, the complete variable domain reads GAGVSQSPSNKVTEKGKDVELRCDPISGHTALYWYRQSLGQGLEFLIYFQGNSAPDKSGLPSDRFSAERTGGSVSTLTIQRTQQEDSAVYLCASSLGHFSTDTQYFGPGTRLTVL.

This clone came up once. The chain joins TRBV7-2 to TRBJ2-7, with 7 nucleotides matching TRBD2. The V segment lost 1 base and the J segment 2 bases; nucleotides outside the gene matches: 5. Germline values: CDR1 SGHTA, CDR2 FQGNSA. The CDR3 has 15 residues. CDR3 in DNA: TGTGCCAGCAGCTTAGGGTCTAGCGGAGCCTACGAGCAGTACTTC. Translation gives CASSLGSSGAYEQYF.

The chain recombines TRBV5-4 with TRBJ2-7; D is unclear. From germline, CDR1 is SGHNT and CDR2 YYREEE (reference sequence). The CDR3 totals 12 residues. The V end was cut by 4 bases, the J end by 4 bases, with 9 bases between. CDR3 bases: TGTGCCAGCAGCCCCCTAGGGTACGAGCAGTACTTC. It encodes CASSPLGYEQYF.

V usage is TRBV6-1 and J usage is TRBJ2-3; 11 bases fit TRBD2. This CDR3 is 17 amino acids long. CDR1 is MNHNS and CDR2 is SASEGT in the germline V gene. Unmatched junction bases numbered 7, after V lost 0 bases and J lost 5 bases. In DNA, the CDR3 is TGTGCCAGCAGTGAAGCGGCGTCTAGCGGGAGGCAAGATACGCAGTATTTT. It encodes CASSEAASSGRQDTQYF.

This clone was seen at least ten times. The genes are TRBV6-1 and TRBJ2-4; the match to TRBD2 covers 12 bases. The CDR3 totals 21 residues. Trimming at V came to 2 bases and at J to 1 base, leaving 15 bases not matched to a gene. Germline V gives CDR1 MNHNS, CDR2 SASEGT. CDR3 nucleotides: TGTGCCAGCAGTGAACTCATTTCAAGGCTAGCGGGAGGGGGGGCCAAAAACATTCAGTACTTC. Translated: CASSELISRLAGGGAKNIQYF.

The V gene is TRBV11-1, the J gene TRBJ2-6, with D uncertain. V lost 3 bases, J lost 3 bases, and 3 bases lay in between. The CDR3 spans 13 residues. Germline CDR1 SGHAT, CDR2 FQDESV (reference sequence). CDR3 coding DNA: TGTGCCAGCAGCTTGGGTGGGGCCAACGTCCTGACTTTC. Its protein product is CASSLGGANVLTF.